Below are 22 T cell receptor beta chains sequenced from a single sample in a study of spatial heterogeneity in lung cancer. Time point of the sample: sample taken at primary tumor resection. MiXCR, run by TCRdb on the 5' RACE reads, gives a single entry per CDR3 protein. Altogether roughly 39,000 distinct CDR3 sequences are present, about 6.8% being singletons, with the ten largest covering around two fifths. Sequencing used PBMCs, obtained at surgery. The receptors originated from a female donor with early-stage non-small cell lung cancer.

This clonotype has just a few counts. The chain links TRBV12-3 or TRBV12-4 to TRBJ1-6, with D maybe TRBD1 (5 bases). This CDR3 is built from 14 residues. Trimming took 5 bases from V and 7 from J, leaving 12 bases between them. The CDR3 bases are TGTGCCAGCAGTCTCCGGGACCGGAATTCACCCCTCCACTTT. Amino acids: CASSLRDRNSPLHF.

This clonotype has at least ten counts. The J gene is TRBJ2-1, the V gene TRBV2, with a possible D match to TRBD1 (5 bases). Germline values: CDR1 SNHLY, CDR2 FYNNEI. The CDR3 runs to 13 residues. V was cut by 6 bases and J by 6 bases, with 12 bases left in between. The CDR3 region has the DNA TGTGCCAGCAGGGGCAGGGTTATCAATGAGCAGTTCTTC. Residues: CASRGRVINEQFF.

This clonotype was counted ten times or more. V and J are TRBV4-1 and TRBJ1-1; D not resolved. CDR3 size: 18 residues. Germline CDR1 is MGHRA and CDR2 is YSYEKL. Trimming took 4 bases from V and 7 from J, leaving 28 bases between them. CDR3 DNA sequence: TGCGCCAGCAGCCCTCGGCTCCCCCTCTCGACTAACCCTCATGAAGCTTTCTTT. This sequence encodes CASSPRLPLSTNPHEAFF.

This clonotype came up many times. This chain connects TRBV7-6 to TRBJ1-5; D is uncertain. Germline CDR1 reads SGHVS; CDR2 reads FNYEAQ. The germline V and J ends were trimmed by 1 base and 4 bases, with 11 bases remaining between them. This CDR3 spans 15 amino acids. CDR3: CASSLDRAPNQPQHF. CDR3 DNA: TGTGCCAGCAGCTTAGACCGGGCCCCGAATCAGCCCCAGCATTTT.

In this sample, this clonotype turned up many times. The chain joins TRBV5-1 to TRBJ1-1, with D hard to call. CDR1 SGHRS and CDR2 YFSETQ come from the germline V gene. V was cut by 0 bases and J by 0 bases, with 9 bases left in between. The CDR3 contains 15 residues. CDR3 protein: CASSLGSGMNTEAFF. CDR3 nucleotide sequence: TGCGCCAGCAGCTTGGGGTCCGGTATGAACACTGAAGCTTTCTTT.

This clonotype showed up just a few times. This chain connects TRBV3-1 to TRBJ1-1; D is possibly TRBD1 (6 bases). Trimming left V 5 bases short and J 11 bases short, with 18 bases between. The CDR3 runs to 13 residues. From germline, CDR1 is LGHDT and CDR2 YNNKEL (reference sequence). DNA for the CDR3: TGTGCCAGCAGCTCACCAGGGGTCTTTGGCGCTTTCTTT. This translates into CASSSPGVFGAFF.

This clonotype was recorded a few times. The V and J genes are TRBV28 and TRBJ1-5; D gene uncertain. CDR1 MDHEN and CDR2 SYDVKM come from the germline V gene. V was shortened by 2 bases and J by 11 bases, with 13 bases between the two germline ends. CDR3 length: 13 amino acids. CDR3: CASSLPPPAAQHF. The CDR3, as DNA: TGTGCCAGCAGTTTACCCCCCCCTGCGGCCCAGCATTTT.

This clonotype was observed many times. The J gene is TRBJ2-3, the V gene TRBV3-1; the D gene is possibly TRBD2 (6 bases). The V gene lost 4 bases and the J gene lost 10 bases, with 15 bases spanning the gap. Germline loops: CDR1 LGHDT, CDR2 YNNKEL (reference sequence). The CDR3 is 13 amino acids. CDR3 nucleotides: TGTGCCAGCAGCCCAGCTAGCGAAGGGGCGCAGTATTTT. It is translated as CASSPASEGAQYF.

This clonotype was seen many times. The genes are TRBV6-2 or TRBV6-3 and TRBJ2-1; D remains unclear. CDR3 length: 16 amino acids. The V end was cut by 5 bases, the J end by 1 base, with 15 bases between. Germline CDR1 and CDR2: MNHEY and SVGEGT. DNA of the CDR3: TGTGCCAGCAGTCCCGGCAGGTCCCCTTCCTACAATGAGCAGTTCTTC. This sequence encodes CASSPGRSPSYNEQFF.

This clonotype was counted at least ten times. CDR3 sequence reads: CASSPNPATEAFF. CDR3 bases: TGTGCCAGCAGCCCCAACCCGGCCACTGAAGCTTTCTTT. The chain links TRBV7-3 to TRBJ1-1, with unresolved D. Trimming removed 5 bases from V and 4 bases from J, with 11 bases in between. CDR3 size: 13 residues. The germline V gene encodes CDR1 SGHTA and CDR2 FQGTGA. The whole variable domain, remainder taken from reference TRBV7-3 and TRBJ1-1, is GAGVSQTPSNKVTEKGKYVELRCDPISGHTALYWYRQSLGQGPEFLIYFQGTGAADDSGLPNDRFFAVRPEGSVSTLKIQRTERGDSAVYLCASSPNPATEAFFGQGTRLTVV.

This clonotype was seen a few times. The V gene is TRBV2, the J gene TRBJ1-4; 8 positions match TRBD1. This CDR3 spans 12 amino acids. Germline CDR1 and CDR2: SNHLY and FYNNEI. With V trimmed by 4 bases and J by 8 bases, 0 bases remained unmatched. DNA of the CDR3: TGTGCCAGCAGTGGGGACAGGGAAAAACTGTTTTTT. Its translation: CASSGDREKLFF.

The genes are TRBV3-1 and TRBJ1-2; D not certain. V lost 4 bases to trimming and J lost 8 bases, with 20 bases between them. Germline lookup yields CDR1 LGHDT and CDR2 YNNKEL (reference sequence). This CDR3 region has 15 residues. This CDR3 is CASSPDSRPEKGYTF. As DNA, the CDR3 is TGTGCCAGCAGCCCAGACTCAAGACCTGAAAAGGGCTACACCTTC.

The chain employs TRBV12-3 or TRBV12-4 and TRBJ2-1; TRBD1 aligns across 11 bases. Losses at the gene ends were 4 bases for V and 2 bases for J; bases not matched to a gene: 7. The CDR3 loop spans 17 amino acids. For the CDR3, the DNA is TGTGCCAGCAGTTCGACGCGGGGACAGGGGGCCTACAATGAGCAGTTCTTC. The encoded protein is CASSSTRGQGAYNEQFF.

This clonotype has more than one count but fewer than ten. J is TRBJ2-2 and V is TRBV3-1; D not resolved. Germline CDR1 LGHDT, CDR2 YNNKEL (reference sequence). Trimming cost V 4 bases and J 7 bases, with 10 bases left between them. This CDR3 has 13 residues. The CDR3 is CASSLVNLGELFF. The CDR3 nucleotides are TGTGCCAGCAGCCTAGTTAACCTCGGGGAGCTGTTTTTT.

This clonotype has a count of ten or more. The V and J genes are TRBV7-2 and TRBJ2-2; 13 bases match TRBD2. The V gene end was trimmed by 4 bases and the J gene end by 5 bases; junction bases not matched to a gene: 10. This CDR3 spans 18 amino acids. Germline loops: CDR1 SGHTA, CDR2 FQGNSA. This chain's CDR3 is CASSSGLAGVTRTGELFF. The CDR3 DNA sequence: TGTGCCAGCAGCTCCGGACTAGCGGGGGTCACGAGGACCGGGGAGCTGTTTTTT.

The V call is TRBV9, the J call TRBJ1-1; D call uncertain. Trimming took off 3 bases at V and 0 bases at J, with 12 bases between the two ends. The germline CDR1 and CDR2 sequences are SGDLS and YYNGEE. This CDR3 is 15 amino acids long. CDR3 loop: CASSASSGMNTEAFF. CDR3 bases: TGTGCCAGCAGCGCCTCCTCCGGCATGAACACTGAAGCTTTCTTT. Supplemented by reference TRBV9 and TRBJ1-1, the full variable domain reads DSGVTQTPKHLITATGQRVTLRCSPRSGDLSVYWYQQSLDQGLQFLIQYYNGEERAKGNILERFSAQQFPDLHSELNLSSLELGDSALYFCASSASSGMNTEAFFGQGTRLTVV.

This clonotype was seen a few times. The CDR3 coding sequence is TGCAGCGTTGATAGCGACAGCCTGAACACTGAAGCTTTCTTT. It codes for CSVDSDSLNTEAFF. The chain links TRBV29-1 to TRBJ1-1; D is perhaps TRBD1 (5 bases). V lost 3 bases and J 0 bases, leaving 11 bases between the germline ends. The CDR3 consists of 14 residues. The germline CDR1 and CDR2 sequences are SQVTM and ANQGSEA.

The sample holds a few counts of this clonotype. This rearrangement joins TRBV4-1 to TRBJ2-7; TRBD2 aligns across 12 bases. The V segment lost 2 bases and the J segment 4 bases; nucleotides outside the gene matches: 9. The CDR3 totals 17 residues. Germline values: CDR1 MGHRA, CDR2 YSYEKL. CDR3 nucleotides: TGCGCCAGCAGCCAAATTTCTCCGGGACTAGCGGGTTACGAGCAGTACTTC. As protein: CASSQISPGLAGYEQYF.

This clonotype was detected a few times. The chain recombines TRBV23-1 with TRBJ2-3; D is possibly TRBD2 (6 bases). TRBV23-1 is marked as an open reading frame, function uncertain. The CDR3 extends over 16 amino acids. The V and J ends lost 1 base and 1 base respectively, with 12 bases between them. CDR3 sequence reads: CASSQFVGGGTDTQYF. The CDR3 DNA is TGCGCCAGCAGTCAATTCGTCGGCGGGGGCACAGATACGCAGTATTTT.

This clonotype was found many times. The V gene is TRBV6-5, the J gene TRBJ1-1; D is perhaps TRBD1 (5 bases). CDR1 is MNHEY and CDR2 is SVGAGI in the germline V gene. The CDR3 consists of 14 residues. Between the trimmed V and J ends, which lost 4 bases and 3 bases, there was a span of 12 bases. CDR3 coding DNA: TGTGCCAGCAGTTCTAGGGGATCGTACACTGAAGCTTTCTTT. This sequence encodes CASSSRGSYTEAFF.

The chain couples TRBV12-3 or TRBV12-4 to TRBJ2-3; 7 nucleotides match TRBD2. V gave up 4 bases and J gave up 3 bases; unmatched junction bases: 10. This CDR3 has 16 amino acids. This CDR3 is CASSSETSLITDTQYF. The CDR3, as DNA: TGTGCCAGCAGTTCAGAGACTAGCCTGATTACAGATACGCAGTATTTT.

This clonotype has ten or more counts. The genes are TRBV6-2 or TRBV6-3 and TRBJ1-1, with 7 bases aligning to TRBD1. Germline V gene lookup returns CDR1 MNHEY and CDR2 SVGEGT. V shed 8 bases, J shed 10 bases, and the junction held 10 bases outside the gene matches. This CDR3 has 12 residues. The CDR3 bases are TGTGCCAGCGGAGATCAACAGGGGTCAGCTTTCTTT. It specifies CASGDQQGSAFF.